The clone carrying this T cell receptor beta chain has only a few counts. Its antigen is undetermined. Sequence at one end of the junction differs from germline and may be a read error. Nominally healthy donors provided the samples, though records likely missed some immune exposures. This specimen belongs to a study of cytomegalovirus exposure and HLA in healthy donors. Use of 60 Vbeta and 13 Jbeta primers characterized the PCR. Using immunoSEQ multiplex PCR, the repertoire was profiled, and TCRdb retains in-frame clones only, with some absent. The sample yields under 200,000 clones, 68% seen once. Study findings and constraints: In the analysis, some V segments, TRBV6-2 and TRBV6-3 included, were excluded as indistinguishable.

Per germline, CDR1 MNHNS and CDR2 SASEGT. This CDR3 spans 8 amino acids. V gene TRBV6-1 combines with J gene TRBJ1-1; D might be TRBD1 (5 bases). The sample taken for sequencing was PBMCs. The receptor comes from a man in his forties or fifties in good health and CMV-seronegative. This CDR3 is CASSERQF. The CDR3 DNA is TGTGCCAGCAGTGAAAGACAGTTT.